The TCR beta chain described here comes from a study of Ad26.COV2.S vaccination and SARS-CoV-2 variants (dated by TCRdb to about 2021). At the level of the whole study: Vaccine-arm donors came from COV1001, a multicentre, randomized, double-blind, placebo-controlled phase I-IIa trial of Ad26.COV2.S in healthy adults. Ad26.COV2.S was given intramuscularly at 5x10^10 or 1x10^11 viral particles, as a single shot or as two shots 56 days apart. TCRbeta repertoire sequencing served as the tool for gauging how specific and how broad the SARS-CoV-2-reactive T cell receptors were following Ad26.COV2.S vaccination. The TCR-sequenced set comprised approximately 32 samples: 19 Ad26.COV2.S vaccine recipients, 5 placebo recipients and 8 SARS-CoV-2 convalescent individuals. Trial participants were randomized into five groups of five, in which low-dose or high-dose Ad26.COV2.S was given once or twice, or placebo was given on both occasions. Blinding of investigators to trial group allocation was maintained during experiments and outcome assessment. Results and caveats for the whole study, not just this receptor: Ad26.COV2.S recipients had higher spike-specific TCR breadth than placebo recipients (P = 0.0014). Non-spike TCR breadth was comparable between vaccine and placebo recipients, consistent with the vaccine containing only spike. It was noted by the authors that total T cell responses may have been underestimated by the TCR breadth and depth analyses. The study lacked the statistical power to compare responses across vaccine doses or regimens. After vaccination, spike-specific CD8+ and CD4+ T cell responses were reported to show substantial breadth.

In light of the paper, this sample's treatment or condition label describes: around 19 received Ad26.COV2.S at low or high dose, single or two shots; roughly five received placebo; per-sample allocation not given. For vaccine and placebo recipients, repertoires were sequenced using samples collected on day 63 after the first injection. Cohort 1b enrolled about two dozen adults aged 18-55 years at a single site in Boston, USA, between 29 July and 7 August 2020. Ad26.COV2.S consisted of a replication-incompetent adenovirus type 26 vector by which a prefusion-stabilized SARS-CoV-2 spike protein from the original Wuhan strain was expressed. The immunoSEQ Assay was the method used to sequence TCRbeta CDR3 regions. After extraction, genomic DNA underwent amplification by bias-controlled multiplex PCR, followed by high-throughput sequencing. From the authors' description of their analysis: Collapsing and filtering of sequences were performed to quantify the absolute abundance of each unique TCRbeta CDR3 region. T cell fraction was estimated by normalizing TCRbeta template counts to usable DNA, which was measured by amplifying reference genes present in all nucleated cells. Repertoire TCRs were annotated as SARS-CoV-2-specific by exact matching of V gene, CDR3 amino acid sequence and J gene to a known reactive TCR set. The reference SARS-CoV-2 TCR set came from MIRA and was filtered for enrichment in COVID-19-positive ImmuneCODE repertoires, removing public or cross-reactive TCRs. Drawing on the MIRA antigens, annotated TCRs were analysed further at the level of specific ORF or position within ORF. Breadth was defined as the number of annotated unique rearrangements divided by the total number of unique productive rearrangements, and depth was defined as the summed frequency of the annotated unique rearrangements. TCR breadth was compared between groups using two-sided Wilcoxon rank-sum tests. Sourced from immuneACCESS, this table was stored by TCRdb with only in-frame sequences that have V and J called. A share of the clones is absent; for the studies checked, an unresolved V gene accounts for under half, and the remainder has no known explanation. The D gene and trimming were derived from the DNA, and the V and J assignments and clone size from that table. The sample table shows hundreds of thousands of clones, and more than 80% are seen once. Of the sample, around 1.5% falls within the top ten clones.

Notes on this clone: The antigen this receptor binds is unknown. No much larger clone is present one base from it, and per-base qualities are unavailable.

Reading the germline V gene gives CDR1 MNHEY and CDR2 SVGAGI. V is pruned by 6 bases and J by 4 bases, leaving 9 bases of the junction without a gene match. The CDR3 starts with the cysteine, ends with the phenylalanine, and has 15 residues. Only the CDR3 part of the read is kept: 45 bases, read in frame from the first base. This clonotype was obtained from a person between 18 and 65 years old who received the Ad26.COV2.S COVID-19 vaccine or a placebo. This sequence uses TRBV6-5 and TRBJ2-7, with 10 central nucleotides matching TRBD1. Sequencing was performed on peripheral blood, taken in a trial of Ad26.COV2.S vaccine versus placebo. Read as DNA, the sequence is TGTGCCAGCAGGGACGGGACAGGGGACCTGTACGAGCAGTACTTC. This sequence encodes CASRDGTGDLYEQYF.